This T cell receptor beta chain originates from a study of OX40 agonist ivuxolimab in advanced cancers. Study information: A diagnosis of hepatocellular carcinoma, melanoma, renal cell or head and neck cancer was present in dose-escalation patients.

Study-wide results and caveats: On average, a greater number of expanded clones characterised CD8+ T cells relative to CD4+. CD4+ and CD8+ blood T cells expanded clonally by week 6 at 0.1 to 3.0 mg/kg.

Profiled with immunoSEQ multiplex PCR; TCRdb holds only in-frame clones, not every one. The sample holds about 32,000 clones; 85% to 90% are singletons and the top ten take roughly 30%. This clone is deemed medium-sized. Its specificity is not known. Material: CD4+ or CD8+ T cells sorted from blood, obtained in a trial of the OX40 agonist ivuxolimab. This TCR was sampled from an adult with an advanced solid tumor such as melanoma, head and neck, liver or kidney cancer.

CDR3 sequence (DNA): TGTGCCAGCAGCGACGGACTAGCGGGAGAGGGTTACAATGAGCAGTTCTTC. Translated, it gives CASSDGLAGEGYNEQFF. The chain is built from TRBV9 and TRBJ2-1, with 13 nucleotides matching TRBD2. Germline lookup yields CDR1 SGDLS and CDR2 YYNGEE. The junction had 7 bases not matched to a gene; V was cut back by 3 bases and J by 4 bases. The CDR3 extends over 17 amino acids.